This TCR beta chain was captured by sequencing in a study of regulatory T cells in long-lasting Graves disease. In building TCR beta libraries, iRepertoire HTBI primers were used together with Arm-PCR of CDR3 regions. From the multiplex PCR reads, TCRdb called clonotypes with MiXCR, one entry per CDR3 protein. The sample shows roughly 450,000 distinct CDR3 sequences, about 20% of them seen only once. Study-wide points: Newly diagnosed disease favored TRBV20-1 and TRBJ2-1 over persistent disease. Only a small sample size was used, which may have cut accuracy. New patients shared fewer public clonotypes (approximately 970) than persistent patients did (roughly 2,600).

There are many counts of this clonotype. The antigen is undetermined. Trimming removed 0 bases from V and 3 bases from J, with 12 bases in between. This CDR3 is built from 15 residues. In germline, CDR1 is SGHRS, CDR2 YFSETQ. Indicated time point: persistent/refractory GD, antithyroid drugs over 5 years with positive TRAb. The TCR library was made from RNA that had been extracted from PBMCs in TRIzol. The specimen comprised peripheral blood mononuclear cells (PBMCs), sampled when the disease was refractory, from a patient treated with antithyroid drugs. The chain couples TRBV5-1 to TRBJ1-1; TRBD1 is a possible D gene (5 bases). The clonotype comes from a female donor with Graves disease. CDR3 sequence: CASSLGARVDTEAFF. The CDR3 nucleotides read TGCGCCAGCAGCTTGGGAGCCAGGGTAGACACTGAAGCTTTCTTT.